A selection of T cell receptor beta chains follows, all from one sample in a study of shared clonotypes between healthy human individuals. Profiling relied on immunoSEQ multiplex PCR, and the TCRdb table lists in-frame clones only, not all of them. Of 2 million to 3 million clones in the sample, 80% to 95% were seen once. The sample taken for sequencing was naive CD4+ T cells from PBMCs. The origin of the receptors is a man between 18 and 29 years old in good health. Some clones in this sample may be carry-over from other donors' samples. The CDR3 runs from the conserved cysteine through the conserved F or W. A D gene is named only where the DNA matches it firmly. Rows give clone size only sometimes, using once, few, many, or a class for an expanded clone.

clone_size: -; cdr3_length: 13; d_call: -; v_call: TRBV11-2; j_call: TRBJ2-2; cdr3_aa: CASSKTNTGELFF; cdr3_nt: TGTGCCAGCAGCAAGACAAACACCGGGGAGCTGTTTTTT
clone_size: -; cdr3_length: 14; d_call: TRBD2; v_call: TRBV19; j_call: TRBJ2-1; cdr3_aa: CARLEREDYNEQFF; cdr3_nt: TGTGCCCGTTTGGAGCGGGAGGATTACAATGAGCAGTTCTTC
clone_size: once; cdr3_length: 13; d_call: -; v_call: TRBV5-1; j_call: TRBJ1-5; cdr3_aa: CASSRGPNQPQHF; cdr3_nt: TGCGCCAGCAGCAGGGGCCCTAATCAGCCCCAGCATTTT
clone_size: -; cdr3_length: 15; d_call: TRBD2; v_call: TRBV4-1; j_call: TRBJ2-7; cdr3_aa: CASSHGLAGEGEQYF; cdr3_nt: TGCGCCAGCAGCCACGGACTAGCGGGAGAGGGGGAGCAGTACTTC
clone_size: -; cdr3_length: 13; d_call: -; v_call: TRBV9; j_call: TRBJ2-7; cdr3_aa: CASSVQRIHEQYF; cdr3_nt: TGTGCCAGCAGCGTCCAGAGGATCCACGAGCAGTACTTC
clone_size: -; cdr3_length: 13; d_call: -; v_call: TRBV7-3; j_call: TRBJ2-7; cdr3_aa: CASSRPESHEQYF; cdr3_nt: TGTGCCAGCAGCCGTCCAGAGTCCCACGAGCAGTACTTC
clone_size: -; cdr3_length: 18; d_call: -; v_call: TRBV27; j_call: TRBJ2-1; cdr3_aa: CASSLRPPTRSSYNEQFF; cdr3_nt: TGTGCCAGCAGTTTACGCCCTCCGACTAGATCCTCCTACAATGAGCAGTTCTTC
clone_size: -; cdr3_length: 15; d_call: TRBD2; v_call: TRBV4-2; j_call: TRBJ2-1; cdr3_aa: CASSQDLLAGNEQFF; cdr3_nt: TGTGCCAGCAGCCAAGATCTGCTAGCGGGAAATGAGCAGTTCTTC
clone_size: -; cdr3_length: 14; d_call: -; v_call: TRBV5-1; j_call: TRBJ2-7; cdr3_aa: CASKAVPTAYEQYF; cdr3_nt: TGCGCCAGCAAAGCGGTCCCCACAGCCTACGAGCAGTACTTC
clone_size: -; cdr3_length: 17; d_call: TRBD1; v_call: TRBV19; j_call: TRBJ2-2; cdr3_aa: CASSILQGARGTGELFF; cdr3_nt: TGTGCCAGTAGTATACTGCAGGGGGCGCGAGGCACCGGGGAGCTGTTTTTT